The next 24 T cell receptor beta chains were all read from a single sample in a study of Tregs in tolerant kidney transplant recipients (dated by TCRdb to between 2018 and 2020). According to the study, the label for this sample's time point signals: blood sample drawn before combined kidney and bone marrow transplant. Receptors were amplified or captured by the immunoSEQ multiplex PCR assay. Imported from immuneACCESS, the table was reduced by TCRdb to in-frame sequences with V and J called. These copies leave out some clones; in studies compared against another copy, an unresolved V gene accounts for under half, and the cause of the remainder is not known. This sample comprises 95,000 to 120,000 clones, around 87% of them detected only once. The top ten clonotypes cover just under 0.35% of the sample. This sample comprised CD4+ T cells from blood, obtained before the transplant. The receptors derive from a human donor who received a combined kidney and bone marrow transplant.

This clone was observed once. The rearrangement links TRBV18 to TRBJ1-1, with TRBD1 matching 7 bases. This CDR3 has 13 amino acids. Germline CDR1 KGHSH, CDR2 LQKENI. The J segment lost 3 bases and the V segment lost 6 bases, leaving 4 bases of the junction unmatched. CDR3 residues: CASSPGTDTEAFF. CDR3 in DNA: TGTGCCAGCTCCCCGGGGACAGACACTGAAGCTTTCTTT.

This clone was seen just once. This chain connects TRBV5-4 to TRBJ2-7, with TRBD1 identical over 10 bases. Trimming at V came to 3 bases and at J to 4 bases, leaving 4 bases not matched to a gene. In germline, CDR1 is SGHNT, CDR2 YYREEE (reference sequence). The CDR3 length is 14 residues. CDR3 sequence (DNA): TGTGCCAGCAGCTCAAGGACAGGGGGGTACGAGCAGTACTTC. It encodes CASSSRTGGYEQYF.

The chain is built from TRBV10-3 and TRBJ2-7, with 7 positions matching TRBD1. Unmatched junction bases numbered 7, after V lost 3 bases and J lost 2 bases. The CDR3 contains 15 residues. Germline CDR1 and CDR2: ENHRY and SYGVKD. CDR3 sequence reads: CAISDPGQWAYEQYF. Written as DNA, the CDR3 is TGTGCCATCAGTGATCCGGGACAGTGGGCCTACGAGCAGTACTTC.

The rearrangement uses TRBV28 and TRBJ2-7, with TRBD1 matching over 9 bases. This CDR3 has 14 residues. Unmatched junction bases numbered 4, after V lost 6 bases and J lost 1 base. The germline gives CDR1 MDHEN, CDR2 SYDVKM. The CDR3 region is CASRGTGTSYEQYF. The CDR3 bases are TGTGCCAGCAGGGGGACAGGGACTTCCTACGAGCAGTACTTC.

The rearrangement joins TRBV15 to TRBJ2-2; TRBD2 aligns across 9 bases. The CDR3 covers 15 residues. The ends lost 7 bases at V and 0 bases at J; junction bases unmatched: 3. CDR1 and CDR2 (germline): LNHNV, YYDKDF (reference sequence). The CDR3 bases are TGTGCCACCACCGTAGCGGGGGCGAACACCGGGGAGCTGTTTTTT. Translation: CATTVAGANTGELFF.

The CDR3 loop reads CASSPASGASKNIQYF. CDR3 in DNA: TGCGCCAGCAGCCCCGCCTCAGGGGCTAGCAAAAACATTCAGTACTTC. The chain recombines TRBV5-1 with TRBJ2-4, with TRBD1 as a possible D gene (6 bases). The germline gives CDR1 SGHRS, CDR2 YFSETQ. V gave up 4 bases and J gave up 3 bases, with 17 bases separating them. The CDR3 is made up of 16 amino acids.

This chain connects TRBV27 to TRBJ1-2; no clear D. The germline V gene encodes CDR1 MNHEY and CDR2 SMNVEV (reference sequence). CDR3 length equals 14 residues. Trimming removed 2 bases from V and 4 bases from J, with 11 bases in between. CDR3: CASSLTLSSYGYTF. CDR3 nucleotides: TGTGCCAGCAGTTTAACCCTATCGAGCTATGGCTACACCTTC.

The rearrangement links TRBV7-9 to TRBJ1-1; tentatively, D is TRBD1 (6 bases). The CDR3 is made up of 14 amino acids. Germline CDR1 SEHNR, CDR2 FQNEAQ (reference sequence). Trimming shortened V by 5 bases and J by 4 bases, and 14 bases separated the two germline ends. The CDR3 DNA follows: TGTGCCAGCAGCGACGACAGGTTGGGCACTGAAGCTTTCTTT. This sequence encodes CASSDDRLGTEAFF.

This clone was counted once. V gene TRBV4-2 combines with J gene TRBJ1-2; 7 bases map to TRBD1. CDR3 length: 15 amino acids. The junction had 10 bases not matched to a gene; V was cut back by 4 bases and J by 5 bases. Germline CDR1 and CDR2: LGHNA and YNFKEQ. The CDR3 sequence is CASSRLLSGGYGYTF. The CDR3 coding sequence is TGTGCCAGCAGCCGTCTCCTTTCAGGGGGGTATGGCTACACCTTC.

V usage is TRBV19 and J usage is TRBJ2-2; tentatively, D is TRBD2 (5 bases). Germline assignment: CDR1 LNHDA and CDR2 SQIVND (reference sequence). CDR3 size: 15 residues. V lost 6 bases and J 4 bases, leaving 15 bases between the germline ends. CDR3 DNA: TGTGCCAGTAGCGAGCCGATACGGGGCACCGGGGAGCTGTTTTTT. Translated: CASSEPIRGTGELFF.

Of note for this clone: Within the sample, other DNA sequences also encode this same CDR3. The CDR3 reads CASSLGQGSTEAFF. DNA of the CDR3: TGCGCCAGCAGCTTAGGACAGGGTAGCACTGAAGCTTTCTTT. The chain employs TRBV5-1 and TRBJ1-1; 8 bases are a match to TRBD1. V lost 2 bases to trimming and J lost 4 bases; unmatched junction nucleotides: 4. This CDR3 spans 14 amino acids. CDR1 and CDR2 (germline): SGHRS, YFSETQ.

The chain has TRBV18 and TRBJ1-4; D unclear. The CDR3 loop spans 17 amino acids. V lost 0 bases and J 6 bases, leaving 17 bases between the germline ends. CDR1 is KGHSH, CDR2 LQKENI, per germline. CDR3 region: CASSPPEGIGSHEKLFF. CDR3 nucleotides: TGTGCCAGCTCACCACCGGAGGGAATAGGATCTCATGAAAAACTGTTTTTT.

CDR3 coding DNA: TGTGCCTGGGGGGGGAAGGCTGAAGCTTTCTTT. Translated: CAWGGKAEAFF. The genes are TRBV30 and TRBJ1-1; D might be TRBD1 (5 bases). This CDR3 has 11 amino acids. V was cut by 5 bases and J by 6 bases, with 10 bases left in between. The germline V gene has CDR1 GTSNPN and CDR2 SVGIG (reference sequence).

The rearrangement uses TRBV7-9 and TRBJ2-4; the match to TRBD2 covers 8 bases. The germline V gene encodes CDR1 SEHNR and CDR2 FQNEAQ (reference sequence). Trimming took 5 bases from V and 8 from J; bases not matched to a gene: 8. The CDR3 contains 14 residues. CDR3 residues: CASSRDGRGYIQYF. The DNA of the CDR3 is TGTGCCAGCAGCCGAGACGGGAGGGGATACATTCAGTACTTC.

This chain uses TRBV10-1 with TRBJ2-7; 10 bases match TRBD2. This CDR3 contains 15 residues. V lost 0 bases and J lost 6; bases outside the gene matches: 5. Germline CDR1 WNHNN, CDR2 SYGVQD (reference sequence). The CDR3 DNA is TGCGCCAGCAGTGAGTCGAGCGGGGGGGCGTCCGAGCAGTACTTC. Its translation is CASSESSGGASEQYF.

This sequence joins TRBV19 and TRBJ2-7, with a possible D match to TRBD2 (5 bases). V was pared by 0 bases and J by 1 base, with 10 bases between. The V gene's germline CDR1 is LNHDA and CDR2 SQIVND (reference sequence). The CDR3 sequence is 15 residues long. The chain's CDR3 is CASSIEEGKSYEQYF. Here the CDR3 DNA reads TGTGCCAGTAGTATAGAAGAGGGCAAATCCTACGAGCAGTACTTC.

This clone was detected only a few times. J is TRBJ2-3 and V is TRBV5-4, with unresolved D. Germline CDR1 reads SGHNT; CDR2 reads YYREEE (reference sequence). The CDR3 is made up of 14 amino acids. V was trimmed by 1 base and J by 2 bases, leaving 8 bases between them. CDR3 sequence reads: CASSLRESTDTQYF. DNA of the CDR3: TGTGCCAGCAGCTTGCGTGAGTCCACAGATACGCAGTATTTT.

CDR3 protein: CASRAGQSASTDTQYF. DNA for the CDR3: TGCGCCAGCAGGGCGGGACAGTCTGCCAGCACAGATACGCAGTATTTT. The chain couples TRBV5-1 to TRBJ2-3; possible D gene TRBD1, 7 bases. Germline assignment: CDR1 SGHRS and CDR2 YFSETQ. V was clipped by 5 bases and J by 0 bases, with 16 bases between them. This CDR3 has 16 residues.

This rearrangement joins TRBV4-1 to TRBJ2-2; 10 nucleotides match TRBD2. The ends lost 4 bases at V and 5 bases at J; junction bases unmatched: 4. The V gene's germline CDR1 is MGHRA and CDR2 YSYEKL. This CDR3 region has 15 residues. CDR3 DNA: TGCGCCAGCAGCCCGCTGGGACTAGCGACCGGGGAGCTGTTTTTT. Its protein is CASSPLGLATGELFF.

The chain has TRBV6-1 and TRBJ1-1; D is perhaps TRBD1 (6 bases). The germline V gene has CDR1 MNHNS and CDR2 SASEGT. This CDR3 spans 14 amino acids. V lost 7 bases, J lost 5 bases, and 17 bases lay in between. The CDR3 DNA reads TGTGCCAGCAAGCCGGATTGGGGGCGGACTGAAGCTTTCTTT. This translates into CASKPDWGRTEAFF.

The J gene is TRBJ2-1, the V gene TRBV7-9, with TRBD2 identical over 10 bases. V lost 2 bases and J lost 7; bases outside the gene matches: 5. CDR1 is SEHNR and CDR2 is FQNEAQ in the germline V gene (reference sequence). The CDR3 has 15 residues. The CDR3 sequence: CASSLNSGGPNEQFF. The CDR3 DNA is TGTGCCAGCAGCTTAAATAGCGGGGGGCCTAATGAGCAGTTCTTC.

V gene TRBV18 combines with J gene TRBJ2-7, with 7 bases matching TRBD1. The V gene's germline CDR1 is KGHSH and CDR2 LQKENI. After removal of 4 bases from V and 1 base from J, the junction contained 4 bases not matched to a gene. CDR3 length: 14 residues. Written as DNA, the CDR3 is TGTGCCAGCTCACGCTCGGGACAGTCCTACGAGCAGTACTTC. Translation gives CASSRSGQSYEQYF.

This chain joins TRBV2 and TRBJ2-2; D may be TRBD1 (6 bases). The germline V gene has CDR1 SNHLY and CDR2 FYNNEI. Between the trimmed V and J ends, which lost 4 bases and 7 bases, there was a span of 22 bases. This CDR3 spans 17 amino acids. Here the CDR3 reads CASSGHWGRGKVGELFF. CDR3 nucleotide sequence: TGTGCCAGCAGTGGACATTGGGGCAGGGGAAAGGTCGGGGAGCTGTTTTTT.

The chain employs TRBV5-1 and TRBJ1-3; D not certain. The V end lost 4 bases, the J end lost 0 bases, and 8 bases lay between the germline ends. This CDR3 is built from 14 residues. Germline assignment: CDR1 SGHRS and CDR2 YFSETQ. For the CDR3, the DNA is TGCGCCAGCAGCGATAGCGACTCTGGAAACACCATATATTTT. As protein: CASSDSDSGNTIYF. Based on the CDR3 plus reference TRBV5-1 and TRBJ1-3, the full variable domain is KAGVTQTPRYLIKTRGQQVTLSCSPISGHRSVSWYQQTPGQGLQFLFEYFSETQRNKGNFPGRFSGRQFSNSRSEMNVSTLELGDSALYLCASSDSDSGNTIYFGEGSWLTVV.